This is a list of T cell receptor beta chains from one sample in a study of T cell responses to AZD1222 COVID-19 vaccine. Clones were read by immunoSEQ multiplex PCR, and TCRdb kept only the in-frame ones, dropping some. The sample shows approximately 160,000 clones, around 90% of them seen only once. The sequenced sample was peripheral blood, obtained on day 0 of AZD1222 vaccination. The receptors originated from an adult in good health. Both conserved end residues are part of each CDR3. A D gene is named only where the DNA matches it firmly. Clone size, where shown, is once, few, many, or a class for clones that have expanded.

j_gene,d_gene,abundance,v_gene,CDR3nt,CDR3aa
TRBJ2-7,.,.,TRBV5-1,TGCGCCAGCCGGGGGGACAACCACTACGAGCAGTACTTC,CASRGDNHYEQYF
TRBJ1-1,.,.,TRBV5-1,TGCGCCAGCAGCCCAGGGTGGAACACTGAAGCTTTCTTT,CASSPGWNTEAFF
TRBJ2-5,.,.,TRBV13,TGTGCCAGCAGCCCGCGGGAACTTCAAGAGACCCAGTACTTC,CASSPRELQETQYF
TRBJ1-1,TRBD1,.,TRBV18,TGTGCCAGCTCACTACAGGGGGCGGACACTGAAGCTTTCTTT,CASSLQGADTEAFF
TRBJ1-2,.,.,TRBV14,TGTGCCAGCAGCCCGGGAGCGGGCTACACCTTC,CASSPGAGYTF
TRBJ1-2,.,.,TRBV7-9,TGTGCCAGCAGAAGAGGACAAGCCGAGACCTATGGCTACACCTTC,CASRRGQAETYGYTF
TRBJ1-5,.,.,TRBV21-1,TGTGCCAGCACCTACAGACGAGTCGGTGGCAATCAGCCCCAGCATTTT,CASTYRRVGGNQPQHF
TRBJ2-7,TRBD2,.,TRBV3-1/TRBV3-2,TGTGCCAGCAGCTGGGGGGGAGGTTACTACGAGCAGTACTTC,CASSWGGGYYEQYF
TRBJ1-1,.,.,TRBV15,TGTGCCACCAGCGTCGACACTGAAGCTTTCTTT,CATSVDTEAFF
TRBJ2-7,.,.,TRBV19,TGTGCCAGTAGTCCCGGGACCGCCTCCTACGAGCAGTACTTC,CASSPGTASYEQYF
TRBJ1-2,TRBD1,.,TRBV18,TGTGCCAGCTCACCACCGGACAGGGGCTATGGCTACACCTTC,CASSPPDRGYGYTF
TRBJ1-5,.,.,TRBV5-1,TGCGCCAGCAGACTTACGGGGGGCGCGGATCAGCCCCAGCATTTT,CASRLTGGADQPQHF
TRBJ1-2,.,once,TRBV18,TGTGCCAGCTCACCGGCAGGGCTTAGCTATGGCTACACCTTC,CASSPAGLSYGYTF
TRBJ1-1,.,.,TRBV19,TGTGCCAGTAGTCAAGGGGCTGAAGCTTTCTTT,CASSQGAEAFF
TRBJ2-1,TRBD2,.,TRBV19,TGTGCCAGTAGTCTTAGCGGGAGGGCCCGCAATGAGCAGTTCTTC,CASSLSGRARNEQFF
TRBJ1-6,TRBD1,.,TRBV5-5,TGTGCCAGCAGCTACACTACAGGGGTAGACGATTCACCCCTCCACTTT,CASSYTTGVDDSPLHF
TRBJ2-2,TRBD1,.,TRBV19,TGTGCCAGTAGAGCACAGGGGTTCCCCGGGGAGCTGTTTTTT,CASRAQGFPGELFF
TRBJ2-1,.,.,TRBV19,TGTGCCAGTAGTATCCTTCACGGGGAGTTCAATGAGCAGTTCTTC,CASSILHGEFNEQFF
TRBJ1-4,.,.,TRBV3-1/TRBV3-2,TGTGCCAGCAGCTCCCGGAAGAGTGCAACTAATGAAAAACTGTTTTTT,CASSSRKSATNEKLFF
TRBJ1-2,.,.,TRBV30,TGTGCCTGGAGTGTGACGAGTAATGGCTACACCTTC,CAWSVTSNGYTF
TRBJ2-3,TRBD1,.,TRBV11-2,TGTGCCAGCAGCTCCCACAGGGGTGGGACAGATACGCAGTATTTT,CASSSHRGGTDTQYF
TRBJ1-1,.,.,TRBV7-2,TGTGCCAGCAGTCTCTGGACGGACAGGAACACTGAAGCTTTCTTT,CASSLWTDRNTEAFF
TRBJ2-7,.,.,TRBV5-6,TGTGCCAGCAGCTTGGCCTTGACGGTGGAGGGGGAGCAGTACTTC,CASSLALTVEGEQYF
TRBJ1-5,TRBD1,once,TRBV29-1,TGCAGCGTGGGACAGAAGGGGCCCCATCAGCCCCAGCATTTT,CSVGQKGPHQPQHF
TRBJ2-7,TRBD2,once,TRBV7-2,TGTGCCAGCAGCCCCCGCCTCGGAGCGGGAGGATACGAGCAGTACTTC,CASSPRLGAGGYEQYF
TRBJ2-3,.,.,TRBV6-5,TGTGCCAGCAGTTTTGGGACTGATGGCACAGATACGCAGTATTTT,CASSFGTDGTDTQYF
TRBJ2-2,.,.,TRBV30,TGTGCCTGGAGTACTGGCTACACCGGGGAGCTGTTTTTT,CAWSTGYTGELFF
TRBJ1-2,.,.,TRBV7-9,TGTGCCAGCAGCTTAGCAGGCGGCTACACCTTC,CASSLAGGYTF
TRBJ1-1,.,.,TRBV5-6,TGTGCCAGCAGCTCACCGCAGGGGTCCCTGTGGAACACTGAAGCTTTCTTT,CASSSPQGSLWNTEAFF